What follows are 20 T cell receptor beta chains derived from one specimen sequenced in a study of OX40 agonist ivuxolimab in advanced cancers. Produced via immunoSEQ multiplex PCR; TCRdb's table is partial and in-frame only. The sample consists of approximately 72,000 clones, 88% of them appearing once. This sample comprised CD4+ or CD8+ T cells sorted from blood, obtained in a trial of the OX40 agonist ivuxolimab. These receptors were taken from an adult with an advanced solid tumor such as melanoma, head and neck, liver or kidney cancer.

The chain links TRBV27 to TRBJ2-7; tentative D call: TRBD2 (5 bases). The CDR3 totals 14 residues. V was trimmed by 6 bases and J by 2 bases, leaving 14 bases between them. Germline values: CDR1 MNHEY, CDR2 SMNVEV (reference sequence). CDR3 sequence (DNA): TGTGCCAGCAGGGGCCTCCGGGGTACCTACGAGCAGTACTTC. It translates to CASRGLRGTYEQYF.

The chain employs TRBV28 and TRBJ2-4; D may be TRBD1 or TRBD2 (5 bases each). V dropped 6 bases and J dropped 1 base, with 19 bases sitting between them. Germline V gene data show CDR1 as MDHEN and CDR2 as SYDVKM. The CDR3 loop spans 17 amino acids. In nucleotides, the CDR3 is TGTGCCAGCAGGGGGCTTGTGGCAGAGGGGGCCAAAAACATTCAGTACTTC. It codes for CASRGLVAEGAKNIQYF.

This clone was seen a handful of times. The CDR3 bases are TGCGCCAGCAGCGTAGCGGGGGGGCCGCAGGAGACCCAGTACTTC. Translating gives CASSVAGGPQETQYF. The V and J genes are TRBV5-1 and TRBJ2-5; TRBD2 matches at 11 bases. The germline gives CDR1 SGHRS, CDR2 YFSETQ. The CDR3 contains 15 residues. V shed 4 bases and J 5 bases; nucleotides not matched to a gene: 7.

This clone appeared once. The genes are TRBV5-4 and TRBJ2-1; 9 positions match TRBD2. The CDR3 consists of 16 residues. The junction had 8 bases not matched to a gene; V was cut back by 0 bases and J by 7 bases. CDR1 SGHNT and CDR2 YYREEE come from the germline V gene (reference sequence). This chain's CDR3 is CASSLEAGGPWNEQFF. The CDR3 bases are TGTGCCAGCAGCTTGGAAGCGGGGGGCCCTTGGAATGAGCAGTTCTTC.

The rearrangement joins TRBV9 to TRBJ2-3; 9 bases match TRBD2. The CDR3 consists of 16 residues. The V gene's germline CDR1 is SGDLS and CDR2 YYNGEE. The trim removed 0 bases at V and 4 bases at J, leaving 6 bases unmatched. The CDR3 DNA sequence: TGTGCCAGCAGCGTAGCGGCGCGGGGGGGTTCAGATACGCAGTATTTT. Translated: CASSVAARGGSDTQYF.

The chain links TRBV4-3 to TRBJ1-2, with 7 bases that match TRBD1. The germline gives CDR1 LGHNA, CDR2 YSLEER. This CDR3 has 16 residues. The ends lost 4 bases at V and 3 bases at J; junction bases unmatched: 11. Here the CDR3 DNA reads TGCGCCAGCAGCCCAACCCGACAGGGAGCTTACTATGGCTACACCTTC. Translating it yields CASSPTRQGAYYGYTF.

The CDR3 protein is CASSPRGDNEQFF. The CDR3, as DNA: TGTGCCAGCTCACCACGGGGGGACAATGAGCAGTTCTTC. The gene calls are TRBV18 and TRBJ2-1; a possible D gene is TRBD2 (6 bases). With 1 base removed from V and 5 bases from J, the gap between germline ends came to 6 bases. Germline V gene sequence: CDR1 KGHSH, CDR2 LQKENI. This CDR3 has 13 amino acids.

The rearrangement uses TRBV28 and TRBJ1-1, with D hard to call. CDR1 MDHEN and CDR2 SYDVKM come from the germline V gene. The CDR3 length is 14 residues. The germline V and J ends were trimmed by 7 bases and 0 bases, with 12 bases remaining between them. The CDR3 DNA is TGTGCCAGCACCTCGGGCGGCATGAACACTGAAGCTTTCTTT. Its translation is CASTSGGMNTEAFF.

The rearrangement uses TRBV30 and TRBJ1-5; D not resolved. From germline, CDR1 is GTSNPN and CDR2 SVGIG (reference sequence). The V end was cut by 0 bases, the J end by 7 bases, with 13 bases between. The CDR3 is made up of 14 amino acids. The CDR3 protein is CAWSVLAAGQPQHF. The CDR3 DNA follows: TGTGCCTGGAGTGTACTGGCAGCCGGACAGCCCCAGCATTTT.

The chain employs TRBV10-1 and TRBJ2-7; D not resolved. Germline V gene lookup returns CDR1 WNHNN and CDR2 SYGVQD (reference sequence). This CDR3 has 15 amino acids. Trimming took 3 bases from V and 2 from J, leaving 14 bases between them. The CDR3 here is CASSDLGRSAYEQYF. The CDR3 bases are TGCGCCAGCAGTGATCTCGGACGGTCGGCCTACGAGCAGTACTTC.

This chain joins TRBV5-1 and TRBJ2-7; TRBD1 agrees at 7 bases. Germline V gene lookup returns CDR1 SGHRS and CDR2 YFSETQ. J gave up 0 bases and V 2 bases, and 5 bases lay outside the gene matches. This CDR3 has 15 amino acids. In nucleotides, the CDR3 is TGCGCCAGCAGCTTTGGGGACAGAGACTCCTACGAGCAGTACTTC. It codes for CASSFGDRDSYEQYF.

Here the CDR3 DNA reads TGTGCTGCGGGGACAGACAATCAGCCCCAGCATTTT. This sequence encodes CAAGTDNQPQHF. The V call is TRBV15, the J call TRBJ1-5; 7 nucleotides line up with TRBD1. The CDR3 length is 12 residues. The V gene's germline CDR1 is LNHNV and CDR2 YYDKDF (reference sequence).

V and J are TRBV28 and TRBJ2-3; 15 bases are a match to TRBD2. Germline CDR1 reads MDHEN; CDR2 reads SYDVKM. With 8 bases clipped from V and 6 bases from J, the junction kept 9 bases outside the gene matches. The CDR3 spans 16 residues. CDR3 bases: TGTGCCAGCGCAAAGCCGGGGACTAGCGGGAGGGATACGCAGTATTTT. This codes for CASAKPGTSGRDTQYF.

The chain has TRBV13 and TRBJ1-3, with no clear D. The CDR3 spans 16 residues. CDR1 is PRHDT, CDR2 FYEKMQ, per germline (reference sequence). V gave up 0 bases and J gave up 0 bases, with 9 bases separating them. CDR3 DNA: TGTGCCAGCAGCTTAGGTCGGGTAAGCTCTGGAAACACCATATATTTT. It specifies CASSLGRVSSGNTIYF.

A single count supports this clone. V usage is TRBV2 and J usage is TRBJ2-1; either TRBD1 or TRBD2 may fit D (5 bases each). From germline, CDR1 is SNHLY and CDR2 FYNNEI. This CDR3 has 13 amino acids. V lost 3 bases to trimming and J lost 7 bases, with 10 bases between them. The CDR3 nucleotides read TGTGCCAGCAGTGATTATGAGGGGAATGAGCAGTTCTTC. Protein product: CASSDYEGNEQFF.

CDR3 loop: CASSLVTGNSPYEQYF. CDR3 nucleotides: TGTGCCAGCAGCTTAGTTACAGGGAATTCCCCCTACGAGCAGTACTTC. The chain recombines TRBV7-8 with TRBJ2-7, with D possibly being TRBD1 (6 bases). V lost 1 base to trimming and J lost 2 bases, with 15 bases between them. The length of the CDR3 is 16 residues. CDR1 SGHVS and CDR2 FQNEAQ come from the germline V gene.

The V call is TRBV7-8, the J call TRBJ2-2; 15 bases match TRBD2. Per germline, CDR1 SGHVS and CDR2 FQNEAQ. Trimming removed 2 bases from V and 4 bases from J; junction bases left unmatched: 8. The CDR3 spans 19 residues. CDR3 sequence: CASSLWGLAGGLGTGELFF. CDR3 bases: TGTGCCAGCAGCTTATGGGGACTAGCGGGGGGACTGGGCACCGGGGAGCTGTTTTTT. The entire variable domain, with the rest obtained from reference TRBV7-8 and TRBJ2-2, is as follows: GAGVSQSPRYKVAKRGQDVALRCDPISGHVSLFWYQQALGQGPEFLTYFQNEAQLDKSGLPSDRFFAERPEGSVSTLKIQRTQQEDSAVYLCASSLWGLAGGLGTGELFFGEGSRLTVL.

The J gene is TRBJ2-7, the V gene TRBV7-8; D remains unclear. Germline V gene lookup returns CDR1 SGHVS and CDR2 FQNEAQ. The CDR3 covers 16 residues. Trimming left V 1 base short and J 4 bases short, with 17 bases between. The CDR3 region has the DNA TGTGCCAGCAGCTTAGGATCTCTAGGGTACCGATACGAGCAGTACTTC. Its protein product is CASSLGSLGYRYEQYF.

The chain has TRBV5-1 and TRBJ1-2; tentatively, D is TRBD1 (6 bases). Germline V gives CDR1 SGHRS, CDR2 YFSETQ. Trimming left V 3 bases short and J 2 bases short, with 14 bases between. The CDR3 has 15 residues. CDR3 residues: CASSSPDRRNYGYTF. In DNA form, the CDR3 reads TGCGCCAGCAGCTCCCCTGACAGGCGAAACTATGGCTACACCTTC.

J is TRBJ2-7 and V is TRBV2; 12 nucleotides line up with TRBD2. This CDR3 is built from 14 residues. With 4 bases clipped from V and 4 bases from J, the junction kept 2 bases outside the gene matches. Looked up from germline, CDR1 is SNHLY and CDR2 is FYNNEI. CDR3 sequence: CASSGTSGTYEQYF. In DNA form, the CDR3 reads TGTGCCAGCAGTGGGACTAGCGGGACTTACGAGCAGTACTTC.